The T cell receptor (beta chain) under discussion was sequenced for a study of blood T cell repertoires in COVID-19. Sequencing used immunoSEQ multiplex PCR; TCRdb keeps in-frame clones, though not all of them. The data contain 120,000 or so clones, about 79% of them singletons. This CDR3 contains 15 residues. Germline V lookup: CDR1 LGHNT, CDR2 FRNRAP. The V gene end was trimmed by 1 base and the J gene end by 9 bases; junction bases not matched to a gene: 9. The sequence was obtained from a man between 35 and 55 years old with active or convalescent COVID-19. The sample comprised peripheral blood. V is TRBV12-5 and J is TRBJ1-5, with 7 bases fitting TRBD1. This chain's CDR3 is CASGLEGAGLRPQHF. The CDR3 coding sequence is TGTGCTAGTGGTTTGGAGGGGGCGGGGCTAAGGCCCCAGCATTTT.